This T cell receptor (beta chain) comes out of a study of cytomegalovirus exposure and HLA in healthy donors. PCR was performed using 60 Vbeta and 13 Jbeta primers. Repertoires were generated with immunoSEQ multiplex PCR, while TCRdb's copy carries only in-frame clones and drops some. Its clone listing holds tens of thousands of clones. Study-level findings and limits: Association of a missense DCLRE1C variant with TCR beta V- and J-gene trimming was reported in a later analysis.

As for this clone: The target antigen is unknown.

This receptor was obtained from a woman aged 60-75 years in good health and CMV-seronegative. The specimen was PBMCs.

The CDR3 here is CASSSWTSPWADTQYF. In DNA, the CDR3 is TGTGCCAGCAGTTCCTGGACTAGTCCTTGGGCAGATACGCAGTATTTT. This chain links TRBV27 with TRBJ2-3, with 7 bases fitting TRBD2. The J segment lost 4 bases and the V segment lost 4 bases, leaving 11 bases of the junction unmatched. The germline V gene encodes CDR1 MNHEY and CDR2 SMNVEV (reference sequence). CDR3 length equals 16 residues.